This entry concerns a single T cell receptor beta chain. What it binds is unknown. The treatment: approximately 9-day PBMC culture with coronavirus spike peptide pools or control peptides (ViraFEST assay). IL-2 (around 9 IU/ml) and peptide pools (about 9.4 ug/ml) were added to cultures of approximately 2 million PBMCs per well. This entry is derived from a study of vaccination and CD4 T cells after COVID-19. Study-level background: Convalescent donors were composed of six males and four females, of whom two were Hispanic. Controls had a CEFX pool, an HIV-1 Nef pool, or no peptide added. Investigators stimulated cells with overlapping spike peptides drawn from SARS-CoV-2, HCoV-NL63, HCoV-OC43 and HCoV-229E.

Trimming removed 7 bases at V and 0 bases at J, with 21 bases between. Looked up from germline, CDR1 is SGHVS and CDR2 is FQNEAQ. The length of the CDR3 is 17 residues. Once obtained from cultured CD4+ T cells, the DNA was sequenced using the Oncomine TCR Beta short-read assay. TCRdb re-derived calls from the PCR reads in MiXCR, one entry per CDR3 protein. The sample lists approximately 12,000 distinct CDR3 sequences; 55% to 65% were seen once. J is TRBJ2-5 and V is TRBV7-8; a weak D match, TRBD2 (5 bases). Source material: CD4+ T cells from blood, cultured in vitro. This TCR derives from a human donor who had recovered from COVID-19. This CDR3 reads CASTKIRLGVYQETQYF. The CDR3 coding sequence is TGTGCCAGCACCAAAATCCGCCTCGGGGTGTACCAAGAGACCCAGTACTTC.